This TCR beta chain was profiled in a study of T cells in Graves' hyperthyroidism and ophthalmopathy. Study outcomes and limitations: Most thyroid clonotypes expanded above 0.001 appeared in blood too.

The CDR3 runs to 14 residues. The V end was cut by 6 bases, the J end by 4 bases, with 13 bases between. From germline, CDR1 is MNHNS and CDR2 SASEGT. From RNA transcripts, TCR beta CDR3 regions were amplified. The HTBI primer set was used in a first-round RT-PCR of the TCR CDR3. MiXCR was run by TCRdb on the multiplex PCR reads, yielding one entry per CDR3 protein. This table holds a few hundred thousand distinct CDR3 sequences, 20% to 25% found once. Absent ophthalmopathy progression within 18 months defined stable Graves' hyperthyroidism. Newly diagnosed patients aged 18 to 65 had hyperthyroidism of under 2 months' duration. Each diagnosis was grounded in clinical symptoms, serum thyroxine and TRAb, thyroid ultrasound, and orbital computed tomography. In this sample, this clonotype turned up many times. Its specificity is unknown.

The material sequenced was blood. The source of this sequence is a man aged 45 to 65 with Graves' hyperthyroidism. The chain carries TRBV6-1 and TRBJ2-1, with no clear D. DNA for the CDR3: TGTGCCAGCAGCTCCCCGAGACGATACAATGAGCAGTTCTTC. It is translated as CASSSPRRYNEQFF.